This T cell receptor (beta chain) was observed in a study of blood T cell repertoires in COVID-19. As for the study in general: Samples taken during acute and convalescent COVID-19 were collected in the United States, Italy and Spain. From T cells, B-cell-depleted T cells, or PBMCs came the material, which was cDNA or gDNA.

Only one count was recorded for this clone. As originally analysed: Quantification of nucleated cells was approximated via reference gene primer amplification. The protocol was immunoSEQ multiplex PCR, while the TCRdb copy is restricted to in-frame clones and leaves out a portion. V, J and clone size derive from that table, while D and trimming were established from the DNA sequence. The sample has some 21,000 clones; roughly 81% are singletons. This CDR3 is built from 15 residues. Deletions cut 5 bases from V and 1 base from J, with 14 bases between. Germline assignment: CDR1 LNHDA and CDR2 SQIVND (reference sequence).

The receptor comes from a human donor with active COVID-19. The donor label of this sample is uncertain. The chain couples TRBV19 to TRBJ1-1; D is uncertain. The sequencing input was peripheral blood. The CDR3 nucleotides read TGTGCCAGTAGTGGTCCCGGGGATAGGAACACTGAAGCTTTCTTT. As protein: CASSGPGDRNTEAFF. The full variable domain, in which reference TRBV19 and TRBJ1-1 provide the parts outside the CDR3, is DGGITQSPKYLFRKEGQNVTLSCEQNLNHDAMYWYRQDPGQGLRLIYYSQIVNDFQKGDIAEGYSVSREKKESFPLTVTSAQKNPTAFYLCASSGPGDRNTEAFFGQGTRLTVV.